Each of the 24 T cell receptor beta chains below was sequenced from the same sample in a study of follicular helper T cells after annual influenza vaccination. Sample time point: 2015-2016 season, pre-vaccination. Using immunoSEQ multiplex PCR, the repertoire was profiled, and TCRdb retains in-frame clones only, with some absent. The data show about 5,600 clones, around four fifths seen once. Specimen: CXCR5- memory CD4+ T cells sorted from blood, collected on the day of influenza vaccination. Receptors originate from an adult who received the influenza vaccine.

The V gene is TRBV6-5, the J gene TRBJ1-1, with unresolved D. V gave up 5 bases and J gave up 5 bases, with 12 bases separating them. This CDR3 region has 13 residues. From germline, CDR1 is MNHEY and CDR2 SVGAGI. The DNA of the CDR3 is TGTGCCAGCAGTCCCGGAGGGAGAACTGAAGCTTTCTTT. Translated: CASSPGGRTEAFF.

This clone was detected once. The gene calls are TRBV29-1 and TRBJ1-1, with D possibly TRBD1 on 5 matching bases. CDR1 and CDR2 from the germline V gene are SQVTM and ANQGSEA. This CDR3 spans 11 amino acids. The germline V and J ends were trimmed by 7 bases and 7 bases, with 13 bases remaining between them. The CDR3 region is CSGGTSHEAFF. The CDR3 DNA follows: TGCAGCGGTGGGACTAGTCATGAAGCTTTCTTT. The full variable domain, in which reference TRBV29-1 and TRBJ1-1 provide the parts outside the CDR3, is SAVISQKPSRDICQRGTSLTIQCQVDSQVTMMFWYRQQPGQSLTLIATANQGSEATYESGFVIDKFPISRPNLTFSTLTVSNMSPEDSSIYLCSGGTSHEAFFGQGTRLTVV.

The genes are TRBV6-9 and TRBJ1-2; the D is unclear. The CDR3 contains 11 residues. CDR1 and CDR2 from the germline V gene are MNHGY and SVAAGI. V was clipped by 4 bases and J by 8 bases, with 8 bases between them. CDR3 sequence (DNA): TGTGCCAGCAGTTCAGAAGGAGGCTACACCTTC. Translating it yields CASSSEGGYTF.

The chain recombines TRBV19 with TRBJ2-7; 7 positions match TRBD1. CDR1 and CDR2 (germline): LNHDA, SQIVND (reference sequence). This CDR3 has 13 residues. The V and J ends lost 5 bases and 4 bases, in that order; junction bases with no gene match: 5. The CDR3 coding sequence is TGTGCCAGTAGTCACAGGGGAAGGTACGAGCAGTACTTC. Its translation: CASSHRGRYEQYF.

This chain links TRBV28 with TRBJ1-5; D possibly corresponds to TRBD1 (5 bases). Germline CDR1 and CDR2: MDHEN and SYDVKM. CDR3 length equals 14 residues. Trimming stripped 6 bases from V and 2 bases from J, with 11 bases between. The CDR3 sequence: CASSSVGGNQPQHF. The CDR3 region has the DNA TGTGCCAGCAGCTCGGTGGGGGGCAATCAGCCCCAGCATTTT.

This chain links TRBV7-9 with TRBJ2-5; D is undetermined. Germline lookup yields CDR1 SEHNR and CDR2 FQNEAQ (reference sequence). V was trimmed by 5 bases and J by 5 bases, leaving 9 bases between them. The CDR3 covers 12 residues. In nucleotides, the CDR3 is TGTGCCAGCAGCGAGCTAGGGGAGACCCAGTACTTC. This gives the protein CASSELGETQYF.

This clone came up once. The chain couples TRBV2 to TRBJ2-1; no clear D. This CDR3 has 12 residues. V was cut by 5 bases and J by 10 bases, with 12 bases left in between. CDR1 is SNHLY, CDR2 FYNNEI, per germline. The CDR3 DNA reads TGTGCCAGCAGTCCCTATTATGCCGAGCAGTTCTTC. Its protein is CASSPYYAEQFF.

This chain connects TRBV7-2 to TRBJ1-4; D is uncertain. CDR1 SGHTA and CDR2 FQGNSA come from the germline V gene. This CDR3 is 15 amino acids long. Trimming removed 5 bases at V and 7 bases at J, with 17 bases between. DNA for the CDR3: TGTGCCAGCAGCCTCAGACCCGGGGATACTGAAAAACTGTTTTTT. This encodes CASSLRPGDTEKLFF.

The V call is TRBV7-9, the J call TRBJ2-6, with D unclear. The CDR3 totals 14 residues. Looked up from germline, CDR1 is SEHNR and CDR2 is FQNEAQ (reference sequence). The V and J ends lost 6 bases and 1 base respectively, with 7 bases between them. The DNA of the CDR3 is TGTGCCAGCAGGCCGCGATCTGGGGCCAACGTCCTGACTTTC. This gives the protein CASRPRSGANVLTF.

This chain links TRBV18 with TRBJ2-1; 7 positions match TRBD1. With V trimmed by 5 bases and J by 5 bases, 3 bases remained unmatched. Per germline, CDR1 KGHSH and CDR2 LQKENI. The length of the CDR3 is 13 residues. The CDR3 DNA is TGTGCCAGCTCAACAGGGGCCCACAATGAGCAGTTCTTC. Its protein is CASSTGAHNEQFF.

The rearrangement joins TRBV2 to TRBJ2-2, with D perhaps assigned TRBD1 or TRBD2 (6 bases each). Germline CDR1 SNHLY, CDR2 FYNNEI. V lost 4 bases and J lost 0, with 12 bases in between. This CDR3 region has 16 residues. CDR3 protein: CASSAEGGPNTGELFF. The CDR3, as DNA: TGTGCCAGCAGTGCCGAGGGGGGACCGAACACCGGGGAGCTGTTTTTT.

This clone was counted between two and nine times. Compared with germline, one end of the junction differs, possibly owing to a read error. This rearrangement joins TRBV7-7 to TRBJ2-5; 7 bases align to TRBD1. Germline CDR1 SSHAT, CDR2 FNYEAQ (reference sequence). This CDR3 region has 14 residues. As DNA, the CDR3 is TGTGCTAGCAGCCCGACAGGGACCCAAGAGACCCAGTACTTC. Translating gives CASSPTGTQETQYF.

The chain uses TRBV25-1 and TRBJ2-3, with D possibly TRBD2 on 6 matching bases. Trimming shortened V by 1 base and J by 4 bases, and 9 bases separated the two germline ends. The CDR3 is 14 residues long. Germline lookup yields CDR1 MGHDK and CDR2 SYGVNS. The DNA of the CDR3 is TGTGCCAGCAGTGAATTCGCGGGGTCAGATACGCAGTATTTT. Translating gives CASSEFAGSDTQYF.

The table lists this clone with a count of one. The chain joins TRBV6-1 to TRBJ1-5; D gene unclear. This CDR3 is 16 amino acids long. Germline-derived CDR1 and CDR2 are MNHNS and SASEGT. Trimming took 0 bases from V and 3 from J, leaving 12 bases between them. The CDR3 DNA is TGTGCCAGCAGTGAAGCGGCAGGACCAACCAATCAGCCCCAGCATTTT. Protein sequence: CASSEAAGPTNQPQHF.

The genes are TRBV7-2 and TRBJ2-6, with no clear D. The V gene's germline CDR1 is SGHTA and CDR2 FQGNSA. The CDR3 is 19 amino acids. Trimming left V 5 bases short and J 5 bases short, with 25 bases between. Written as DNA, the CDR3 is TGTGCCAGCAGCCGTAATAACAGAGGACGACAAAGTCGGGCCAACGTCCTGACTTTC. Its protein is CASSRNNRGRQSRANVLTF.

CDR3 sequence reads: CASSLDGGLGYGYTF. DNA for the CDR3: TGCGCCAGCAGCTTGGATGGGGGCTTGGGCTATGGCTACACCTTC. The chain employs TRBV5-1 and TRBJ1-2; D might be TRBD1 (6 bases). The CDR3 consists of 15 residues. Germline lookup yields CDR1 SGHRS and CDR2 YFSETQ. V shed 0 bases and J shed 4 bases, with 13 bases lying between them.

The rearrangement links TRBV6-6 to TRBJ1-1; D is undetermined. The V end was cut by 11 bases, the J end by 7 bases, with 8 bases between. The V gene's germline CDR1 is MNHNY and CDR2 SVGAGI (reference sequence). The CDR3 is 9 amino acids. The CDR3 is CACCGEAFF. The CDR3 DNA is TGTGCCTGTTGCGGTGAAGCTTTCTTT.

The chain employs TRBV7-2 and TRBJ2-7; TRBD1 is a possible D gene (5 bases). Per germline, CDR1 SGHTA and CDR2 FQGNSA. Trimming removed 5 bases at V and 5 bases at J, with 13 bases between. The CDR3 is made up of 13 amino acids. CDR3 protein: CASSLRLGDEQYF. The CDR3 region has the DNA TGTGCCAGCAGCCTAAGGTTAGGGGACGAGCAGTACTTC. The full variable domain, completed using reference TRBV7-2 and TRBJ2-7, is GAGVSQSPSNKVTEKGKDVELRCDPISGHTALYWYRQSLGQGLEFLIYFQGNSAPDKSGLPSDRFSAERTGGSVSTLTIQRTQQEDSAVYLCASSLRLGDEQYFGPGTRLTVT.

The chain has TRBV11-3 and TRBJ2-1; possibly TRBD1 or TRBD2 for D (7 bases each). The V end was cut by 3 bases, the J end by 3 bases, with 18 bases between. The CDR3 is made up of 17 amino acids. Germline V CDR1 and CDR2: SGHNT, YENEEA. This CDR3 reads CASSFRGGGRVYNEQFF. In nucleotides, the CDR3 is TGTGCCAGCAGCTTTCGAGGGGGCGGGAGAGTCTACAATGAGCAGTTCTTC.

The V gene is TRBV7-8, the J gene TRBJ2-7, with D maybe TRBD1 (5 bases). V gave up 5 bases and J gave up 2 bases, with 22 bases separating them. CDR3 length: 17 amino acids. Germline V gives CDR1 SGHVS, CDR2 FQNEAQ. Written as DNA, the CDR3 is TGTGCCAGCAGCCCTACCGGATACTACAGGAACCCCTACGAGCAGTACTTC. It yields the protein CASSPTGYYRNPYEQYF.

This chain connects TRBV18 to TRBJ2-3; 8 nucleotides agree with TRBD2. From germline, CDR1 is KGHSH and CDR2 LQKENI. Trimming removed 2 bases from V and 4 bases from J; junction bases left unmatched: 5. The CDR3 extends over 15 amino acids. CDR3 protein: CASSPSAGVADTQYF. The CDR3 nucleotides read TGTGCCAGCTCACCATCAGCGGGAGTGGCAGATACGCAGTATTTT.

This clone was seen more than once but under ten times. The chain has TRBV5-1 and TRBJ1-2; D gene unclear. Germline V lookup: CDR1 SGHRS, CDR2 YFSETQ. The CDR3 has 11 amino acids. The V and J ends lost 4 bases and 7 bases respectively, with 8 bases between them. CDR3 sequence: CASSLDSGYTF. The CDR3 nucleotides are TGCGCCAGCAGCCTAGATAGTGGCTACACCTTC.

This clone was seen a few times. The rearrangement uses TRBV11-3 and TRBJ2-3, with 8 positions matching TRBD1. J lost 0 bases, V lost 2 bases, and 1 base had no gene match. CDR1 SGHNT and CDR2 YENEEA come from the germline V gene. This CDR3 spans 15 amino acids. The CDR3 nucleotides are TGTGCCAGCAGCTTACGACAGGGGAGCACAGATACGCAGTATTTT. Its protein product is CASSLRQGSTDTQYF.

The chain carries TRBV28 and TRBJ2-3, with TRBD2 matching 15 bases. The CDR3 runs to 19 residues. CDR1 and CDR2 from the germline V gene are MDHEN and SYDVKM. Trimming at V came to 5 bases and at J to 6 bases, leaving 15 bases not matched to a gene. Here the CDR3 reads CASSLPGTSGGWRRDTQYF. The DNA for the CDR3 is TGTGCCAGCAGTCTACCCGGGACTAGCGGGGGGTGGCGGCGGGATACGCAGTATTTT.